Following are 5 T cell receptor beta chains from one sample sequenced in a study of control samples from healthy donors and cancer patients. TCRdb's table, derived via immunoSEQ multiplex PCR, lists solely in-frame clones and lacks some. The data show approximately 230,000 clones, roughly 80% seen once. Sequencing input: PBMCs. The receptors here all came from a woman aged 60-75 years with lung cancer.

This clone was seen a few times. This chain connects TRBV5-4 to TRBJ2-2, with D possibly being TRBD2 (6 bases). The germline gives CDR1 SGHNT, CDR2 YYREEE (reference sequence). Trimming removed 4 bases at V and 7 bases at J, with 14 bases between. The CDR3 totals 14 residues. CDR3 nucleotides: TGTGCCAGCAGCAAGGACTACACCGGCGGGGAGCTGTTTTTT. Translation: CASSKDYTGGELFF.

The V and J genes are TRBV19 and TRBJ2-5, with D perhaps matching TRBD1 or TRBD2 (7 bases each). Germline CDR1 reads LNHDA; CDR2 reads SQIVND (reference sequence). Trimming left V 4 bases short and J 4 bases short, with 19 bases between. The CDR3 extends over 16 amino acids. The chain's CDR3 is CASSTSRQGGGETQYF. The CDR3 DNA reads TGTGCCAGTAGTACCAGCCGACAGGGCGGGGGAGAGACCCAGTACTTC.

This rearrangement joins TRBV28 to TRBJ1-5; 8 nucleotides agree with TRBD1. Trimming took 6 bases from V and 0 from J; bases not matched to a gene: 10. The CDR3 is 17 amino acids. Per germline, CDR1 MDHEN and CDR2 SYDVKM. The CDR3 protein is CASSPTGAQPSNQPQHF. In DNA, the CDR3 is TGTGCCAGCAGCCCGACAGGGGCCCAACCTAGCAATCAGCCCCAGCATTTT. The full variable domain, completed using reference TRBV28 and TRBJ1-5, is DVKVTQSSRYLVKRTGEKVFLECVQDMDHENMFWYRQDPGLGLRLIYFSYDVKMKEKGDIPEGYSVSREKKERFSLILESASTNQTSMYLCASSPTGAQPSNQPQHFGDGTRLSIL.

Only a few counts were recorded for this clone. The chain couples TRBV5-1 to TRBJ2-1; weak D call: TRBD1 (6 bases). CDR1 and CDR2 from the germline V gene are SGHRS and YFSETQ. The CDR3 is 16 amino acids. V was clipped by 4 bases and J by 2 bases, with 16 bases between them. DNA for the CDR3: TGCGCCAGCAGCACCCAGACAGGATCCCCCTACAATGAGCAGTTCTTC. Translated: CASSTQTGSPYNEQFF.

V is TRBV6-5 and J is TRBJ2-5; 7 nucleotides align to TRBD1. CDR3 size: 13 residues. The germline CDR1 and CDR2 sequences are MNHEY and SVGAGI. V shed 7 bases, J shed 1 base, and the junction held 3 bases outside the gene matches. The DNA for the CDR3 is TGTGCCAGCAAGCGGACAGGCCAAGAGACCCAGTACTTC. Its translation: CASKRTGQETQYF.